One sample yielded the 26 T cell receptor beta chains listed below, sequenced in a study of OX40 agonist ivuxolimab in advanced cancers. The method was immunoSEQ multiplex PCR; TCRdb's version includes in-frame clones alone and lacks a portion of them. Among under 70,000 clones, more than 80% were seen once, and the ten largest hold under 7.5%. The source material was CD4+ or CD8+ T cells sorted from blood, sampled in a trial of the OX40 agonist ivuxolimab. The receptor set was obtained from an adult with an advanced solid tumor such as melanoma, head and neck, liver or kidney cancer.

The chain couples TRBV30 to TRBJ1-4; 7 positions match TRBD1. V lost 2 bases, J lost 15 bases, and 18 bases stayed unmatched. CDR1 is GTSNPN and CDR2 is SVGIG in the germline V gene (reference sequence). There are 15 residues in the CDR3. CDR3 region: CAWSLPQGSIGEVFF. Here the CDR3 DNA reads TGTGCCTGGAGTTTACCACAGGGGTCGATTGGGGAAGTGTTTTTT.

This rearrangement joins TRBV27 to TRBJ1-1; 9 nucleotides line up with TRBD1. The CDR3 covers 14 residues. With V trimmed by 3 bases and J by 5 bases, 4 bases remained unmatched. CDR1 MNHEY and CDR2 SMNVEV come from the germline V gene (reference sequence). CDR3 residues: CASSLTGGRTEAFF. For the CDR3, the DNA is TGTGCCAGCAGTTTGACAGGGGGAAGGACTGAAGCTTTCTTT.

In this sample, this clone turned up once. The rearrangement uses TRBV5-4 and TRBJ2-2, with 12 bases fitting TRBD2. Germline CDR1 reads SGHNT; CDR2 reads YYREEE (reference sequence). V shed 4 bases and J 3 bases; nucleotides not matched to a gene: 7. The CDR3 runs 17 residues. CDR3 region: CASSVGTSGSYTGELFF. CDR3 nucleotides: TGTGCCAGCAGCGTAGGGACTAGCGGGTCCTACACCGGGGAGCTGTTTTTT. Looking up the rest from reference TRBV5-4 and TRBJ2-2 gives the full variable domain: ETGVTQSPTHLIKTRGQQVTLRCSSQSGHNTVSWYQQALGQGPQFIFQYYREEENGRGNFPPRFSGLQFPNYSSELNVNALELDDSALYLCASSVGTSGSYTGELFFGEGSRLTVL.

This chain uses TRBV11-2 with TRBJ2-5; 7 positions agree with TRBD2. The germline CDR1 and CDR2 sequences are SGHAT and FQNNGV. There are 14 residues in the CDR3. The ends lost 5 bases at V and 5 bases at J; junction bases unmatched: 8. CDR3 region: CASSPGLDLETQYF. The CDR3 DNA reads TGTGCCAGCAGCCCCGGACTAGATTTGGAGACCCAGTACTTC.

This chain connects TRBV7-8 to TRBJ1-5; 7 nucleotides align to TRBD1. The CDR3 extends over 14 amino acids. Trimming at V came to 5 bases and at J to 7 bases, leaving 8 bases not matched to a gene. The germline gives CDR1 SGHVS, CDR2 FQNEAQ. The CDR3 sequence is CASSPGQLLQPQHF. CDR3 in DNA: TGTGCCAGCAGCCCGGGACAGTTGTTGCAGCCCCAGCATTTT. Supplemented by reference TRBV7-8 and TRBJ1-5, the full variable domain reads GAGVSQSPRYKVAKRGQDVALRCDPISGHVSLFWYQQALGQGPEFLTYFQNEAQLDKSGLPSDRFFAERPEGSVSTLKIQRTQQEDSAVYLCASSPGQLLQPQHFGDGTRLSIL.

The chain joins TRBV9 to TRBJ2-2, with D hard to call. CDR1 SGDLS and CDR2 YYNGEE come from the germline V gene. This CDR3 is built from 18 residues. V was clipped by 4 bases and J by 3 bases, with 22 bases between them. This chain's CDR3 is CASSPTTRVSSYTGELFF. CDR3 bases: TGTGCCAGCAGCCCAACGACCCGGGTCTCGTCGTACACCGGGGAGCTGTTTTTT.

CDR3 nucleotide sequence: TGTGCCAGTAGTCCGGGTTCCGGAAACACCATATATTTT. It yields the protein CASSPGSGNTIYF. V and J are TRBV19 and TRBJ1-3, with D unclear. Germline CDR1 is LNHDA and CDR2 is SQIVND (reference sequence). The CDR3 contains 13 residues. The germline V and J ends were trimmed by 5 bases and 4 bases, with 9 bases remaining between them.

The chain couples TRBV2 to TRBJ2-1; unclear D gene. The CDR3 extends over 15 amino acids. The V and J ends lost 3 bases and 4 bases respectively, with 13 bases between them. Germline CDR1 reads SNHLY; CDR2 reads FYNNEI. CDR3 loop: CASSEGTDAYNEQFF. The CDR3 DNA sequence: TGTGCCAGCAGTGAGGGTACAGATGCTTACAATGAGCAGTTCTTC.

This chain links TRBV19 with TRBJ2-7, with D tentatively TRBD2 (6 bases). The V and J ends lost 3 bases and 6 bases respectively, with 12 bases between them. This CDR3 spans 13 amino acids. CDR1 is LNHDA, CDR2 SQIVND, per germline (reference sequence). The CDR3 reads CASSIYQGGEQYF. DNA for the CDR3: TGTGCCAGTAGTATTTATCAGGGAGGCGAGCAGTACTTC.

The rearrangement links TRBV5-6 to TRBJ1-1; D remains ambiguous. The length of the CDR3 is 13 residues. In germline, CDR1 is SGHDT, CDR2 YYEEEE. Between the trimmed V and J ends, which lost 2 bases and 3 bases, there was a span of 8 bases. CDR3 coding DNA: TGTGCCAGCAGCTTTAGTCTGGACACTGAAGCTTTCTTT. Amino acids: CASSFSLDTEAFF.

The J gene is TRBJ1-1, the V gene TRBV7-9; tentatively, D is TRBD1 (6 bases). This CDR3 comprises 14 residues. Between the trimmed V and J ends, which lost 4 bases and 3 bases, there was a span of 12 bases. Per the germline V gene, CDR1 is SEHNR and CDR2 is FQNEAQ (reference sequence). DNA for the CDR3: TGTGCCAGCAGCTACAGGGACGCGGACACTGAAGCTTTCTTT. Translated, it gives CASSYRDADTEAFF.

The chain uses TRBV4-2 and TRBJ2-7; TRBD2 matches 9 bases. CDR1 is LGHNA and CDR2 is YNFKEQ in the germline V gene. V lost 0 bases and J lost 3; bases outside the gene matches: 6. The CDR3 is 16 residues long. The CDR3 DNA sequence: TGTGCCAGCAGCCAAGACTCTAGCGGGACTCACTACGAGCAGTACTTC. It yields the protein CASSQDSSGTHYEQYF.

This clone rates as medium-sized (0.01 to 0.1%). The chain uses TRBV9 and TRBJ1-3, with TRBD1 identical over 8 bases. Germline V gives CDR1 SGDLS, CDR2 YYNGEE. The CDR3 is made up of 16 amino acids. Trimming cost V 0 bases and J 4 bases; bases outside gene matches: 6. The CDR3 loop is CASSVAQGASGNTIYF. The CDR3 bases are TGTGCCAGCAGCGTAGCCCAGGGGGCGAGCGGAAACACCATATATTTT.

CDR3 protein: CASSPGTGGFFEQYF. CDR3 sequence (DNA): TGTGCCAGCAGCCCCGGGACAGGGGGCTTCTTCGAGCAGTACTTC. V is TRBV6-5 and J is TRBJ2-7, with 12 bases identical to TRBD1. Germline-derived CDR1 and CDR2 are MNHEY and SVGAGI. Germline trimming cut 6 bases from V and 6 bases from J; bases unmatched to any gene: 9. There are 15 residues in the CDR3.

The chain is built from TRBV27 and TRBJ2-4; D unclear. The V end was cut by 5 bases, the J end by 3 bases, with 11 bases between. The CDR3 is 14 amino acids. Germline loops: CDR1 MNHEY, CDR2 SMNVEV (reference sequence). The DNA for the CDR3 is TGTGCCAGCAGTCCCCGACCTATCAAAAACATTCAGTACTTC. Its protein product is CASSPRPIKNIQYF.

This clone has only one observation. The CDR3 DNA follows: TGTGCCAGCAGCGTATCGGGGGGCCCCTACAATGAGCAGTTCTTC. Translation: CASSVSGGPYNEQFF. This sequence joins TRBV9 and TRBJ2-1; a possible D gene is TRBD2 (7 bases). Trimming shortened V by 1 base and J by 2 bases, and 10 bases separated the two germline ends. Germline values: CDR1 SGDLS, CDR2 YYNGEE. The CDR3 totals 15 residues.

This sequence joins TRBV6-5 and TRBJ2-7; tentatively, D is TRBD2 (6 bases). Germline V gene sequence: CDR1 MNHEY, CDR2 SVGAGI. This CDR3 region has 14 residues. Trimming stripped 2 bases from V and 6 bases from J, with 14 bases between. The CDR3 spells CASSYGGSHSEQYF. Written as DNA, the CDR3 is TGTGCCAGCAGTTACGGGGGGTCTCATTCCGAGCAGTACTTC.

V usage is TRBV5-1 and J usage is TRBJ2-1; D is unresolved. The germline CDR1 and CDR2 sequences are SGHRS and YFSETQ. Trimming left V 1 base short and J 8 bases short, with 13 bases between. The CDR3 extends over 14 amino acids. Here the CDR3 reads CASSLPGYQDEQFF. The CDR3 DNA is TGCGCCAGCAGCTTGCCCGGGTATCAGGATGAGCAGTTCTTC.

J is TRBJ2-1 and V is TRBV7-9; possibly TRBD1 or TRBD2 for D (5 bases each). This CDR3 comprises 16 residues. V shed 5 bases and J shed 7 bases, with 21 bases lying between them. CDR1 is SEHNR, CDR2 FQNEAQ, per germline (reference sequence). The CDR3 loop reads CASSVRGLTLSNEQFF. The CDR3 nucleotides are TGTGCCAGCAGCGTCCGGGGCCTTACTCTCTCAAATGAGCAGTTCTTC.

J is TRBJ1-1 and V is TRBV7-6; 9 bases line up with TRBD1. After removal of 4 bases from V and 1 base from J, the junction contained 7 bases not matched to a gene. Germline V gene lookup returns CDR1 SGHVS and CDR2 FNYEAQ. CDR3 length: 16 residues. The CDR3 loop is CASSSGWTGANTEAFF. Here the CDR3 DNA reads TGTGCCAGCAGCTCGGGATGGACAGGGGCGAACACTGAAGCTTTCTTT.

As for this clone: A read error may account for a junction end that differs from germline. The rearrangement uses TRBV5-4 and TRBJ2-2; D gene ambiguous. The CDR3 is made up of 13 amino acids. CDR1 is SGHNT and CDR2 is YYREEE in the germline V gene (reference sequence). For the CDR3, the DNA is TGCGCCAGCAGCCACGGGTGGACCGGGGAGCTGTTTTTT. Translating gives CASSHGWTGELFF.

The chain has TRBV28 and TRBJ1-4; no clear D. Per the germline V gene, CDR1 is MDHEN and CDR2 is SYDVKM. V lost 5 bases and J 2 bases, leaving 12 bases between the germline ends. The CDR3 runs 15 residues. The CDR3 protein is CASSIWEGTNEKLFF. The CDR3 DNA sequence: TGTGCCAGCAGTATTTGGGAGGGTACTAATGAAAAACTGTTTTTT. The variable domain in full, completed from reference TRBV28 and TRBJ1-4, reads DVKVTQSSRYLVKRTGEKVFLECVQDMDHENMFWYRQDPGLGLRLIYFSYDVKMKEKGDIPEGYSVSREKKERFSLILESASTNQTSMYLCASSIWEGTNEKLFFGSGTQLSVL.

The rearrangement uses TRBV4-3 and TRBJ2-1; TRBD2 matches 8 bases. J gave up 7 bases and V 0 bases, and 17 bases lay outside the gene matches. The CDR3 totals 19 residues. CDR1 LGHNA and CDR2 YSLEER come from the germline V gene. CDR3 sequence reads: CASSQEYGLAGKGENEQFF. CDR3 DNA sequence: TGCGCCAGCAGCCAAGAGTATGGGCTAGCGGGCAAGGGAGAAAATGAGCAGTTCTTC.

This clone is a singleton in its sample. This chain links TRBV19 with TRBJ2-3, with 7 nucleotides matching TRBD2. Germline trimming cut 1 base from V and 5 bases from J; bases unmatched to any gene: 6. From germline, CDR1 is LNHDA and CDR2 SQIVND (reference sequence). The CDR3 loop spans 15 amino acids. The DNA for the CDR3 is TGTGCCAGTAGTATAGTACAGCGGGGCCTAGATACGCAGTATTTT. This translates into CASSIVQRGLDTQYF.

J is TRBJ2-7 and V is TRBV9; TRBD2 might be the D (5 bases). Germline V lookup: CDR1 SGDLS, CDR2 YYNGEE. This CDR3 has 16 amino acids. The germline V and J ends were trimmed by 0 bases and 6 bases, with 19 bases remaining between them. Here the CDR3 reads CASSVALTSARREQYF. Here the CDR3 DNA reads TGTGCCAGCAGCGTAGCTCTCACTAGTGCTCGTCGCGAGCAGTACTTC.

The J gene is TRBJ2-1, the V gene TRBV6-1; tentatively, D is TRBD1 (6 bases). V lost 1 base to trimming and J lost 3 bases, with 10 bases between them. The CDR3 spans 15 residues. Germline assignment: CDR1 MNHNS and CDR2 SASEGT. CDR3 bases: TGTGCCAGCAGTGAAGGGACAGCAATCTACAATGAGCAGTTCTTC. Translation gives CASSEGTAIYNEQFF.